This paragraph covers one TCR beta chain sequence. Patients having uncontrolled infection, another autoimmune disease, pregnancy or lactation were not included. This record belongs to a study of T cells in Graves' hyperthyroidism and ophthalmopathy. Study information: The authors collected peripheral blood at initial diagnosis, before any treatment.

V lost 4 bases and J lost 3, with 10 bases in between. Germline values: CDR1 LNHDA, CDR2 SQIVND (reference sequence). There are 15 residues in the CDR3. From RNA transcripts, TCR beta CDR3 regions were amplified. Using the HTBI primer set, a first-round RT-PCR was run on the TCR CDR3. TCRdb re-analysed the multiplex PCR reads in MiXCR, keeping a single row per CDR3 protein. The repertoire consists of hundreds of thousands of distinct CDR3 sequences, with roughly 40% occurring once and the leading ten covering over 8%. Sequencing was carried out using blood. The origin of this receptor is a man aged 18-30 years with Graves' hyperthyroidism. The chain joins TRBV19 to TRBJ2-6; TRBD2 might be the D (5 bases). The CDR3 nucleotides read TGTGCCAGTAGTACCTCGGGGTTTGGGGCCAACGTCCTGACTTTC. Its translation is CASSTSGFGANVLTF. The whole variable domain, remainder taken from reference TRBV19 and TRBJ2-6, is DGGITQSPKYLFRKEGQNVTLSCEQNLNHDAMYWYRQDPGQGLRLIYYSQIVNDFQKGDIAEGYSVSREKKESFPLTVTSAQKNPTAFYLCASSTSGFGANVLTFGAGSRLTVL.